These 18 T cell receptor beta chains were sequenced from one sample in a study of blood T cell repertoires in COVID-19. Measured with immunoSEQ multiplex PCR; TCRdb has only the in-frame clones, and not every one. The repertoire holds 85,000 to 100,000 clones, with 79% as singletons. The sequencing input was peripheral blood. All receptors derive from an elderly woman with active or convalescent COVID-19.

The J gene is TRBJ2-7, the V gene TRBV30, with a weak D call TRBD1 (5 bases). CDR1 and CDR2 (germline): GTSNPN, SVGIG (reference sequence). Trimming pared 1 base from V and 2 bases from J, leaving 12 bases between. This CDR3 is built from 14 residues. In nucleotides, the CDR3 is TGTGCCTGGAGTGCCCAGGGTGGGACCTACGAGCAGTACTTC. Amino acid sequence: CAWSAQGGTYEQYF.

V is TRBV19 and J is TRBJ2-1, with 11 bases lining up with TRBD2. From germline, CDR1 is LNHDA and CDR2 SQIVND (reference sequence). The CDR3 sequence is 14 residues long. The V and J ends lost 9 bases and 5 bases, in that order; junction bases with no gene match: 6. As DNA, the CDR3 is TGTGCCAGCCGCACTAGCGGGAGTGACAATGAGCAGTTCTTC. This encodes CASRTSGSDNEQFF. Full variable domain (rest looked up from reference TRBV19 and TRBJ2-1): DGGITQSPKYLFRKEGQNVTLSCEQNLNHDAMYWYRQDPGQGLRLIYYSQIVNDFQKGDIAEGYSVSREKKESFPLTVTSAQKNPTAFYLCASRTSGSDNEQFFGPGTRLTVL.

The chain links TRBV25-1 to TRBJ2-1; D uncertain. The length of the CDR3 is 18 residues. Germline V gene lookup returns CDR1 MGHDK and CDR2 SYGVNS. The V gene lost 2 bases and the J gene lost 6 bases, with 23 bases spanning the gap. DNA for the CDR3: TGTGCCAGCAGTGAAACCCCTCCGAGACTTCTGTTGCCCAATGAGCAGTTCTTC. Residues: CASSETPPRLLLPNEQFF. Filled out from reference TRBV25-1 and TRBJ2-1, the complete variable domain reads EADIYQTPRYLVIGTGKKITLECSQTMGHDKMYWYQQDPGMELHLIHYSYGVNSTEKGDLSSESTVSRIRTEHFPLTLESARPSHTSQYLCASSETPPRLLLPNEQFFGPGTRLTVL.

The genes are TRBV7-2 and TRBJ1-5, with no clear D. The CDR3 has 14 amino acids. The V and J ends lost 1 base and 3 bases respectively, with 7 bases between them. CDR1 and CDR2 (germline): SGHTA, FQGNSA. The CDR3 loop is CASSLDSSNQPQHF. The CDR3, as DNA: TGTGCCAGCAGCTTAGACAGTTCCAATCAGCCCCAGCATTTT.

This chain uses TRBV29-1 with TRBJ2-1, with 7 bases lining up with TRBD1. V lost 7 bases, J lost 5 bases, and 8 bases stayed unmatched. The CDR3 length is 13 residues. Per the germline V gene, CDR1 is SQVTM and CDR2 is ANQGSEA. CDR3 bases: TGCAGCGCTCAGGGGGTGCTGCACAATGAGCAGTTCTTC. This sequence encodes CSAQGVLHNEQFF.

V and J are TRBV5-1 and TRBJ2-5, with TRBD2 matching 7 bases. Germline values: CDR1 SGHRS, CDR2 YFSETQ. Trimming cost V 0 bases and J 1 base; bases outside gene matches: 3. This CDR3 is built from 15 residues. The CDR3 sequence: CASSLGASGQETQYF. The CDR3 nucleotides read TGCGCCAGCAGCTTGGGGGCTAGCGGCCAAGAGACCCAGTACTTC.

The chain recombines TRBV6-6 with TRBJ2-5, with 10 bases that match TRBD1. Germline V gives CDR1 MNHNY, CDR2 SVGAGI (reference sequence). With V trimmed by 5 bases and J by 5 bases, 8 bases remained unmatched. The CDR3 contains 15 residues. The CDR3 coding sequence is TGTGCCAGCAGTCACGACAGGGGGCGTCTGGAGACCCAGTACTTC. This translates into CASSHDRGRLETQYF.

The rearrangement uses TRBV27 and TRBJ2-3, with 7 bases aligning to TRBD2. This CDR3 spans 14 amino acids. CDR1 MNHEY and CDR2 SMNVEV come from the germline V gene (reference sequence). V lost 3 bases to trimming and J lost 5 bases; unmatched junction nucleotides: 5. The DNA for the CDR3 is TGTGCCAGCAGTTTGATTGCGGGAGAAGATACGCAGTATTTT. Translated, it gives CASSLIAGEDTQYF.

J is TRBJ2-7 and V is TRBV6-6; D might be TRBD2 (7 bases). The CDR3 is 15 residues long. V dropped 6 bases and J dropped 3 bases, with 18 bases sitting between them. CDR1 MNHNY and CDR2 SVGAGI come from the germline V gene (reference sequence). Written as DNA, the CDR3 is TGTGCCAGCAGACTAGAGGGGGGGGGCAACTACGAGCAGTACTTC. Amino acid sequence: CASRLEGGGNYEQYF.

The genes are TRBV30 and TRBJ1-6; no clear D gene. Germline V gene sequence: CDR1 GTSNPN, CDR2 SVGIG (reference sequence). Trimming cost V 8 bases and J 10 bases, with 15 bases left between them. The CDR3 contains 12 residues. The CDR3 here is CAQDGRWSPLHF. CDR3 sequence (DNA): TGTGCCCAGGATGGGCGATGGTCACCCCTCCACTTT.

The V call is TRBV5-4, the J call TRBJ2-3; TRBD1 agrees at 10 bases. J gave up 2 bases and V 4 bases, and 7 bases lay outside the gene matches. The CDR3 is made up of 16 amino acids. CDR1 SGHNT and CDR2 YYREEE come from the germline V gene (reference sequence). The CDR3 sequence is CASSTSGTGVTDTQYF. In DNA form, the CDR3 reads TGTGCCAGCAGCACATCCGGGACAGGGGTCACAGATACGCAGTATTTT.

The J gene is TRBJ1-2, the V gene TRBV6-5; weak D call: TRBD1 (6 bases). This CDR3 is built from 13 residues. Looked up from germline, CDR1 is MNHEY and CDR2 is SVGAGI. Trimming pared 7 bases from V and 3 bases from J, leaving 12 bases between. The CDR3 is CASTLGGDYGYTF. The CDR3 nucleotides are TGTGCCAGCACGTTAGGGGGGGACTATGGCTACACCTTC.

The rearrangement uses TRBV27 and TRBJ2-7; 9 bases are a match to TRBD1. Per germline, CDR1 MNHEY and CDR2 SMNVEV (reference sequence). V lost 7 bases to trimming and J lost 1 base; unmatched junction nucleotides: 8. The CDR3 is 15 residues long. The chain's CDR3 is CASKTYGTGSYEQYF. The CDR3 nucleotides read TGTGCCAGCAAAACTTACGGGACAGGGTCCTACGAGCAGTACTTC.

This clone appeared a few times. The chain has TRBV7-3 and TRBJ2-2, with TRBD1 identical over 8 bases. The CDR3 sequence is 15 residues long. Trimming cost V 5 bases and J 1 base; bases outside gene matches: 3. CDR1 and CDR2 from the germline V gene are SGHTA and FQGTGA. The CDR3 sequence: CASSPGQGNTGELFF. The CDR3 DNA reads as TGTGCCAGCAGCCCCGGACAGGGGAACACCGGGGAGCTGTTTTTT. The complete variable domain, with remaining parts taken from reference TRBV7-3 and TRBJ2-2, reads GAGVSQTPSNKVTEKGKYVELRCDPISGHTALYWYRQSLGQGPEFLIYFQGTGAADDSGLPNDRFFAVRPEGSVSTLKIQRTERGDSAVYLCASSPGQGNTGELFFGEGSRLTVL.

J is TRBJ2-1 and V is TRBV7-9, with 12 positions matching TRBD1. V was clipped by 8 bases and J by 5 bases; unmatched bases: 4. CDR1 is SEHNR and CDR2 is FQNEAQ in the germline V gene (reference sequence). CDR3 size: 14 residues. The CDR3 protein is CASVGTGGHNEQFF. CDR3 nucleotide sequence: TGTGCCAGCGTGGGGACAGGGGGCCACAATGAGCAGTTCTTC.

V is TRBV28 and J is TRBJ2-1; possible D gene TRBD2, 5 bases. The germline V gene encodes CDR1 MDHEN and CDR2 SYDVKM. This CDR3 contains 13 residues. The V end lost 7 bases, the J end lost 7 bases, and 14 bases lay between the germline ends. CDR3 DNA: TGTGCCAGCACCCGAGACTATTCTAATGAGCAGTTCTTC. Protein sequence: CASTRDYSNEQFF.

V usage is TRBV30 and J usage is TRBJ1-4; D is ambiguous. Germline V CDR1 and CDR2: GTSNPN, SVGIG (reference sequence). CDR3 size: 14 residues. V was trimmed by 0 bases and J by 5 bases, leaving 10 bases between them. The CDR3 DNA reads as TGTGCCTGGAGTGTACTAGGTCAGAATGAAAAACTGTTTTTT. This translates into CAWSVLGQNEKLFF.

The rearrangement joins TRBV13 to TRBJ2-2; perhaps TRBD2 as D (6 bases). The CDR3 totals 15 residues. Germline lookup yields CDR1 PRHDT and CDR2 FYEKMQ (reference sequence). The V end was cut by 5 bases, the J end by 0 bases, with 10 bases between. CDR3: CASSHSGTNTGELFF. CDR3 sequence (DNA): TGTGCCAGCAGCCATAGCGGTACGAACACCGGGGAGCTGTTTTTT.